The 10 T cell receptor beta chains presented below share a single source sample, sequenced in a study of CD8 T cells in ankylosing spondylitis. TCRdb analysed the 5' RACE reads with MiXCR anew, one entry per CDR3 protein. The sample lists under 150,000 distinct CDR3 sequences; roughly 7.7% were seen once. The sequenced sample consisted of synovial fluid, either unsorted or a sorted T cell fraction (not recorded which). The receptor source for this set is a male donor with ankylosing spondylitis.

This chain joins TRBV12-3 or TRBV12-4 and TRBJ1-1; D is possibly TRBD1 (6 bases). The CDR3 runs 15 residues. Trimming pared 5 bases from V and 2 bases from J, leaving 15 bases between. Here the CDR3 reads CASSRTDSYNTEAFF. In DNA, the CDR3 is TGTGCCAGCAGTCGAACGGACAGTTATAACACTGAAGCTTTCTTT.

Only a few counts were recorded for this clonotype. J is TRBJ2-2 and V is TRBV7-2; 13 bases match TRBD2. CDR3 size: 17 residues. Germline V gene data show CDR1 as SGHTA and CDR2 as FQGNSA. The ends lost 4 bases at V and 6 bases at J; junction bases unmatched: 8. CDR3 in DNA: TGTGCCAGCAGCTCATGGGCCGGGACTAGCGGGGCCGGGGAGCTGTTTTTT. Its protein is CASSSWAGTSGAGELFF.

This clonotype was seen repeatedly, ten times or more. The genes are TRBV7-9 and TRBJ2-1; tentatively, D is TRBD1 (6 bases). Germline-derived CDR1 and CDR2 are SEHNR and FQNEAQ (reference sequence). Between the trimmed V and J ends, which lost 2 bases and 4 bases, there was a span of 12 bases. This CDR3 is 15 amino acids long. CDR3 sequence (DNA): TGTGCCAGCAGCTTAAGAGGGGGAGTTTACAATGAGCAGTTCTTC. Translation gives CASSLRGGVYNEQFF.

This clonotype has a handful of counts. The chain carries TRBV7-8 and TRBJ1-2, with TRBD1 identical over 7 bases. The trim removed 2 bases at V and 6 bases at J, leaving 3 bases unmatched. Germline V lookup: CDR1 SGHVS, CDR2 FQNEAQ. The CDR3 runs 13 residues. The CDR3 nucleotides are TGTGCCAGCAGCTTATTTCAGGGGGATGGCTACACCTTC. As protein: CASSLFQGDGYTF.

CDR3 coding DNA: TGTGCCAGCAGAGCAGCGGGGCCAGAGACCCAGTACTTC. Amino acid sequence: CASRAAGPETQYF. The chain carries TRBV2 and TRBJ2-5; 7 bases fit TRBD2. The V and J ends lost 6 bases and 4 bases, in that order; junction bases with no gene match: 5. CDR1 is SNHLY, CDR2 FYNNEI, per germline. The CDR3 runs to 13 residues.

The chain joins TRBV27 to TRBJ2-7; TRBD1 might be the D (6 bases). Germline loops: CDR1 MNHEY, CDR2 SMNVEV (reference sequence). The CDR3 consists of 13 residues. V lost 3 bases and J 5 bases, leaving 11 bases between the germline ends. The chain's CDR3 is CASSFTGLDEQYF. The CDR3 DNA follows: TGTGCCAGCAGTTTTACAGGGCTTGACGAGCAGTACTTC.

The sample holds a few counts of this clonotype. A junction boundary mismatches the germline segment, possibly from a read error. The V call is TRBV24-1, the J call TRBJ2-3; 8 bases agree with TRBD1. Germline CDR1 KGHDR, CDR2 SFDVKD. The CDR3 extends over 17 amino acids. CDR3 protein: CATSDPAGTGGTNTQYF. CDR3 nucleotides: TGTGCCACCAGTGACCCAGCCGGGACAGGCGGCACAAATACGCAGTATTTT.

This clonotype was counted at least ten times. The chain recombines TRBV6-1 with TRBJ1-1; 8 bases agree with TRBD1. Germline loops: CDR1 MNHNS, CDR2 SASEGT. Trimming took 6 bases from V and 6 from J; bases not matched to a gene: 9. The CDR3 loop spans 14 amino acids. The CDR3 loop is CASREIGQGPEAFF. In nucleotides, the CDR3 is TGTGCCAGCAGGGAGATAGGACAGGGCCCTGAAGCTTTCTTT.

This clonotype showed up many times. V is TRBV2 and J is TRBJ1-6, with D possibly TRBD1 on 5 matching bases. V lost 6 bases to trimming and J lost 3 bases, with 9 bases between them. Germline assignment: CDR1 SNHLY and CDR2 FYNNEI. The CDR3 consists of 14 residues. The CDR3 DNA follows: TGTGCCAGCAGCGGCAGGGTCTATAATTCACCCCTCCACTTT. Translating it yields CASSGRVYNSPLHF.

This chain's CDR3 is CASSPQSQQGNTIYF. Written as DNA, the CDR3 is TGTGCCAGCAGCCCCCAAAGCCAGCAAGGAAACACCATATATTTT. This chain connects TRBV7-6 to TRBJ1-3; D not resolved. Trimming stripped 5 bases from V and 4 bases from J, with 15 bases between. This CDR3 spans 15 amino acids. In germline, CDR1 is SGHVS, CDR2 FNYEAQ. The entire variable domain, with the rest obtained from reference TRBV7-6 and TRBJ1-3, is as follows: GAGVSQSPRYKVTKRGQDVALRCDPISGHVSLYWYRQALGQGPEFLTYFNYEAQQDKSGLPNDRFSAERPEGSISTLTIQRTEQRDSAMYRCASSPQSQQGNTIYFGEGSWLTVV.